Reported below is one T cell receptor (beta chain). One end of the junction varies from germline; a read error may be responsible. Sequencing was done on patients that had shown CD8+CD57+ cell expansion by flow cytometry. The entry originates in a study of CD8+CD57+ T cells in acquired aplastic anemia. Genomic DNA served as template for TCR beta VDJ and CDR3 profiling. Using its own MiXCR run on the reads, TCRdb lists one record per CDR3 protein. The table lists about 58,000 distinct CDR3 sequences, 57% of them singletons. This CDR3 comprises 15 residues. Germline CDR1 reads LNHDA; CDR2 reads SQIVND (reference sequence).

The rearrangement uses TRBV19 and TRBJ2-1; 12 bases are shared with TRBD1. Sequenced material: sorted CD4+, CD8+, or CD8+CD57+ T cells (not recorded which) from PBMCs. This TCR was sampled from a human donor with aplastic anemia. This CDR3 is CASSKPGQGADEQFF. CDR3 nucleotide sequence: TGTGCCAGCAGTAAACCGGGACAGGGGGCGGATGAGCAGTTCTTC.